The 26 T cell receptor beta chains given below trace back to one sample, sequenced in a study of blood T cell repertoires in COVID-19. This table comes from immunoSEQ multiplex PCR, and its TCRdb copy is limited to in-frame clones, with some not included. The table shows more than 250,000 clones, with just under 90% occurring only once. The sequenced material came from peripheral blood. Source of these receptors: a woman aged 45 to 65 with COVID-19, enrolled during active disease.

The CDR3 region has the DNA TGTGCCAGCAGTGAATTCGGCCCAGGGGGCACTGAAGCTTTCTTT. It codes for CASSEFGPGGTEAFF. The chain employs TRBV25-1 and TRBJ1-1, with 7 bases matching TRBD1. This CDR3 contains 15 residues. With 1 base clipped from V and 4 bases from J, the junction kept 6 bases outside the gene matches. Germline CDR1 is MGHDK and CDR2 is SYGVNS.

This rearrangement joins TRBV19 to TRBJ2-5; 9 nucleotides agree with TRBD1. The germline V gene has CDR1 LNHDA and CDR2 SQIVND (reference sequence). Unmatched junction bases numbered 6, after V lost 6 bases and J lost 1 base. The CDR3 runs 15 residues. The DNA for the CDR3 is TGTGCCAGTAGAAGGGGACAGGGCACCCAAGAGACCCAGTACTTC. This codes for CASRRGQGTQETQYF.

The chain has TRBV7-9 and TRBJ1-1; a weak D match, TRBD1 (6 bases). Germline V gives CDR1 SEHNR, CDR2 FQNEAQ (reference sequence). The CDR3 loop spans 15 amino acids. V was shortened by 3 bases and J by 0 bases, with 11 bases between the two germline ends. The chain's CDR3 is CASSFYRELNTEAFF. For the CDR3, the DNA is TGTGCCAGCAGCTTCTACAGGGAGCTGAACACTGAAGCTTTCTTT. Supplemented by reference TRBV7-9 and TRBJ1-1, the full variable domain reads DTGVSQNPRHKITKRGQNVTFRCDPISEHNRLYWYRQTLGQGPEFLTYFQNEAQLEKSRLLSDRFSAERPKGSFSTLEIQRTEQGDSAMYLCASSFYRELNTEAFFGQGTRLTVV.

This chain uses TRBV12-3 or TRBV12-4 with TRBJ2-2, with D hard to call. Trimming removed 7 bases from V and 8 bases from J, with 5 bases in between. There are 10 residues in the CDR3. The chain's CDR3 is CASNSGELFF. In DNA form, the CDR3 reads TGTGCCAGCAACTCGGGGGAGCTGTTTTTT.

The rearrangement links TRBV27 to TRBJ1-1; no clear D gene. The CDR3 covers 15 residues. The V end was cut by 6 bases, the J end by 1 base, with 15 bases between. The V gene's germline CDR1 is MNHEY and CDR2 SMNVEV (reference sequence). This CDR3 is CASRKWGASNTEAFF. The CDR3 region has the DNA TGTGCCAGCAGAAAGTGGGGAGCATCGAACACTGAAGCTTTCTTT.

This chain links TRBV7-2 with TRBJ2-2; D gene uncertain. CDR3 length: 15 residues. V lost 0 bases and J 4 bases, leaving 9 bases between the germline ends. Germline V gene sequence: CDR1 SGHTA, CDR2 FQGNSA. CDR3 residues: CASSLALPPTGELFF. The CDR3 DNA sequence: TGTGCCAGCAGCTTAGCACTACCCCCCACCGGGGAGCTGTTTTTT.

V usage is TRBV19 and J usage is TRBJ2-7, with TRBD2 matching 7 bases. The germline V gene has CDR1 LNHDA and CDR2 SQIVND (reference sequence). This CDR3 has 15 residues. V was pared by 1 base and J by 5 bases, with 8 bases of the junction left unmatched. The CDR3 nucleotides are TGTGCCAGTAGTATAGTGTGGGGAGGGCCTGACGAGCAGTACTTC. Translation gives CASSIVWGGPDEQYF.

The chain has TRBV10-3 and TRBJ1-4, with TRBD1 matching over 8 bases. With 11 bases clipped from V and 3 bases from J, the junction kept 5 bases outside the gene matches. Germline V lookup: CDR1 ENHRY, CDR2 SYGVKD. This CDR3 contains 13 residues. CDR3 bases: TGTGCCGCACAGGGGGGGTCTAATGAAAAACTGTTTTTT. This gives the protein CAAQGGSNEKLFF.

The chain combines TRBV19 with TRBJ1-3; 8 bases are shared with TRBD1. CDR1 LNHDA and CDR2 SQIVND come from the germline V gene (reference sequence). The CDR3 sequence is 15 residues long. The trim removed 4 bases at V and 0 bases at J, leaving 2 bases unmatched. CDR3: CASSRQGNSGNTIYF. CDR3 DNA sequence: TGTGCCAGTAGTAGACAGGGGAACTCTGGAAACACCATATATTTT.

This clone came up once. The CDR3 nucleotides read TGTGCCAGCAGCGTTACTCCGACGACAGGGAACACTGAAGCTTTCTTT. This gives the protein CASSVTPTTGNTEAFF. V and J are TRBV9 and TRBJ1-1, with a weak D call TRBD1 (6 bases). V lost 2 bases to trimming and J lost 1 base, with 15 bases between them. CDR3 length: 16 residues. Per the germline V gene, CDR1 is SGDLS and CDR2 is YYNGEE.

This chain connects TRBV5-1 to TRBJ2-5; no clear D. This CDR3 region has 13 residues. From germline, CDR1 is SGHRS and CDR2 YFSETQ. V shed 0 bases and J shed 9 bases, with 12 bases lying between them. CDR3: CASSLAERMSQYF. CDR3 DNA sequence: TGCGCCAGCAGCTTGGCCGAGAGGATGTCCCAGTACTTC.

This chain uses TRBV29-1 with TRBJ2-7; 13 bases map to TRBD2. CDR3 length: 15 amino acids. Germline CDR1 reads SQVTM; CDR2 reads ANQGSEA. V dropped 5 bases and J dropped 2; count of bases not matched to a gene: 6. For the CDR3, the DNA is TGCAGCGTTAGGACTAGCGGGAGATTCACCTACGAGCAGTACTTC. The encoded protein is CSVRTSGRFTYEQYF.

The chain has TRBV29-1 and TRBJ2-3; possible D gene TRBD1, 6 bases. V lost 6 bases, J lost 7 bases, and 17 bases lay in between. The CDR3 runs to 13 residues. Germline V gene sequence: CDR1 SQVTM, CDR2 ANQGSEA. The CDR3 coding sequence is TGCAGCGTCATAGTTACAGGGTCAAATACGCAGTATTTT. It specifies CSVIVTGSNTQYF.

This chain joins TRBV11-1 and TRBJ1-2; TRBD1 might be the D (6 bases). The germline V gene has CDR1 SGHAT and CDR2 FQDESV (reference sequence). The CDR3 runs 14 residues. The germline V and J ends were trimmed by 3 bases and 5 bases, with 13 bases remaining between them. CDR3 DNA sequence: TGTGCCAGCAGCTTTTCCGGACAGCGGTATGGCTACACCTTC. Translation: CASSFSGQRYGYTF.

The rearrangement joins TRBV27 to TRBJ2-7; a possible D gene is TRBD1 (5 bases). The V and J ends lost 0 bases and 2 bases respectively, with 8 bases between them. The CDR3 extends over 14 amino acids. The germline V gene encodes CDR1 MNHEY and CDR2 SMNVEV (reference sequence). In nucleotides, the CDR3 is TGTGCCAGCAGTTTATCAGGGGCTACCTACGAGCAGTACTTC. It encodes CASSLSGATYEQYF.

The chain is built from TRBV21-1 and TRBJ1-4. TRBV21-1 is assigned pseudogene status. The CDR3 has 16 residues. The CDR3 loop reads CASSPTKGPGNEKLFF. The CDR3 nucleotides are TGTGCCAGCAGCCCGACCAAAGGCCCGGGTAATGAAAAACTGTTTTTT.

V is TRBV10-2 and J is TRBJ2-1; the D gene is possibly TRBD2 (6 bases). Looked up from germline, CDR1 is WSHSY and CDR2 is SAAADI. V lost 3 bases to trimming and J lost 10 bases, with 16 bases between them. The CDR3 covers 14 residues. The CDR3 DNA is TGCGCCAGCAGTGATCTGACTAGTATCTCGGAGCAGTTCTTC. Protein sequence: CASSDLTSISEQFF.

The chain combines TRBV28 with TRBJ1-1; D is possibly TRBD1 (6 bases). The CDR3 covers 15 residues. Germline V gives CDR1 MDHEN, CDR2 SYDVKM. Trimming took 6 bases from V and 1 from J, leaving 15 bases between them. CDR3 nucleotide sequence: TGTGCCAGCAGAAATCAGGGGACGAGGAACACTGAAGCTTTCTTT. Translating gives CASRNQGTRNTEAFF. Together with reference TRBV28 and TRBJ1-1, the CDR3 gives the full variable domain: DVKVTQSSRYLVKRTGEKVFLECVQDMDHENMFWYRQDPGLGLRLIYFSYDVKMKEKGDIPEGYSVSREKKERFSLILESASTNQTSMYLCASRNQGTRNTEAFFGQGTRLTVV.

The rearrangement joins TRBV29-1 to TRBJ2-1; 8 bases are a match to TRBD1. This CDR3 is 14 amino acids long. Germline trimming cut 2 bases from V and 2 bases from J; bases unmatched to any gene: 2. Germline V lookup: CDR1 SQVTM, CDR2 ANQGSEA. For the CDR3, the DNA is TGCAGCGTTGAAAGGGGACAGGCCTACAATGAGCAGTTCTTC. Protein: CSVERGQAYNEQFF.

This clone was recorded once. The chain joins TRBV14 to TRBJ2-2, with 7 bases aligning to TRBD1. Germline trimming cut 1 base from V and 5 bases from J; bases unmatched to any gene: 16. This CDR3 has 19 amino acids. CDR1 and CDR2 (germline): SGHDN, FVKESK. For the CDR3, the DNA is TGTGCCAGCAGCCAAGTCCGAGGGGGCACCAAAAAACTTACCGGGGAGCTGTTTTTT. As protein: CASSQVRGGTKKLTGELFF.

The rearrangement links TRBV19 to TRBJ1-2, with 9 bases aligning to TRBD1. CDR3 length equals 12 residues. V lost 5 bases, J lost 11 bases, and 6 bases stayed unmatched. Per germline, CDR1 LNHDA and CDR2 SQIVND (reference sequence). The CDR3 nucleotides are TGTGCCAGTAGTGCCACAGGGGGCGTTTACACCTTC. The encoded protein is CASSATGGVYTF.

The CDR3 nucleotides are TGTGCCAGTAGTAGCTGGGACACGGCGGAGACCCAGTACTTC. It codes for CASSSWDTAETQYF. The rearrangement uses TRBV19 and TRBJ2-5; tentatively, D is TRBD1 (6 bases). This CDR3 spans 14 amino acids. Between the trimmed V and J ends, which lost 4 bases and 5 bases, there was a span of 14 bases. Germline V gene sequence: CDR1 LNHDA, CDR2 SQIVND (reference sequence).

The chain is built from TRBV24-1 and TRBJ1-2; D is perhaps TRBD1 (5 bases). CDR1 is KGHDR, CDR2 SFDVKD, per germline. The CDR3 is made up of 14 amino acids. V lost 5 bases, J lost 7 bases, and 16 bases lay in between. CDR3: CATSGERDFGGYTF. The DNA of the CDR3 is TGTGCCACCAGTGGGGAAAGGGACTTTGGTGGCTACACCTTC.

The chain links TRBV18 to TRBJ2-1; D perhaps matches TRBD1 (6 bases). Germline assignment: CDR1 KGHSH and CDR2 LQKENI. The CDR3 has 18 amino acids. V lost 0 bases to trimming and J lost 0 bases, with 15 bases between them. CDR3 nucleotide sequence: TGTGCCAGCTCACCACCGCAGGGAACAGGGAGCTCCTACAATGAGCAGTTCTTC. Its protein is CASSPPQGTGSSYNEQFF.

The rearrangement links TRBV6-1 to TRBJ1-6; D not certain. Germline V gene lookup returns CDR1 MNHNS and CDR2 SASEGT. V shed 4 bases and J shed 6 bases, with 19 bases lying between them. The CDR3 consists of 17 residues. This chain's CDR3 is CASSAIMRVIGNSPLHF. The CDR3 DNA reads as TGTGCCAGCAGTGCCATTATGCGGGTGATAGGTAATTCACCCCTCCACTTT.

The V and J genes are TRBV29-1 and TRBJ2-1; 9 bases fit TRBD1. Germline loops: CDR1 SQVTM, CDR2 ANQGSEA. After removal of 5 bases from V and 12 bases from J, the junction contained 11 bases not matched to a gene. This CDR3 comprises 13 residues. The CDR3 region is CSVKGQGITGQFF. CDR3 nucleotide sequence: TGCAGCGTTAAAGGACAGGGGATAACCGGGCAGTTCTTC.